Described below is a single TCR beta chain sequence and its context. Its antigen is unidentified. This record comes from a study of CD8+ T cells in alopecia areata. Overall study context: Each day, treated patients took oral tofacitinib twice, at 5 to 10 mg per dose.

The germline V gene encodes CDR1 SGDLS and CDR2 YYNGEE. V lost 0 bases to trimming and J lost 11 bases, with 20 bases between them. This CDR3 has 15 residues. The study team obtained lesional scalp punch biopsies and peripheral blood from alopecia areata patients. General study results and limits: Sharing of TCR sequences between patients (possibly for HLA-related reasons) was less clear than in mice.

Investigators isolated RNA and reverse transcribed it into cDNA to act as the sequencing template. Measured with immunoSEQ multiplex PCR; TCRdb has only the in-frame clones, and not every one. The profile shows roughly 130,000 clones, roughly three fifths of them singletons. This sequence originates from a human donor with alopecia areata. The V gene is TRBV9, the J gene TRBJ1-2, with a weak D call TRBD1 (6 bases). Sequenced material: CD4+ T cells sorted from blood, taken at week 0. CDR3 DNA sequence: TGTGCCAGCAGCGTAGGGGGGCCTGGGGCTGATGTATACACCTTC. Residues: CASSVGGPGADVYTF.